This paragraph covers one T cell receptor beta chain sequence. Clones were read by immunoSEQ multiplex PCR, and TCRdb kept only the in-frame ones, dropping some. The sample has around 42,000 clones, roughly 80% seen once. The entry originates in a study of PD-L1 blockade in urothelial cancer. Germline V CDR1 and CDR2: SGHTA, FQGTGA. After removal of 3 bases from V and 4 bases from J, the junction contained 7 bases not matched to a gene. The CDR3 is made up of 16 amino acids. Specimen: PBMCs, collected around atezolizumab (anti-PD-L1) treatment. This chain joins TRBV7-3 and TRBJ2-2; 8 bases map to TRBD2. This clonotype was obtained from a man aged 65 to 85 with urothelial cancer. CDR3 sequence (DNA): TGTGCCAGCAGCTTCGCCGCGGGAGGAATCACCGGGGAGCTGTTTTTT. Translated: CASSFAAGGITGELFF.